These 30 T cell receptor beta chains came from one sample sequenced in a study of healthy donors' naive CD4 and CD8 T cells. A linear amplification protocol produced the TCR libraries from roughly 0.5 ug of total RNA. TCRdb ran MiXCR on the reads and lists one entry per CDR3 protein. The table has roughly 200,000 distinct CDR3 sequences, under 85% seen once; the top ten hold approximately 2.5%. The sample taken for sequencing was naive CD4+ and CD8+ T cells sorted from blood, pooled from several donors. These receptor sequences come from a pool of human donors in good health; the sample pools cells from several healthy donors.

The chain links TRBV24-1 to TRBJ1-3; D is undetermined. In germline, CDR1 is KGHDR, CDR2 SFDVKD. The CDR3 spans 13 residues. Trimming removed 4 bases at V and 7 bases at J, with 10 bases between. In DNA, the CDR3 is TGTGCCACCAGTGACGGAATGGGGAACACCATATATTTT. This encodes CATSDGMGNTIYF.

The CDR3 protein is CSAGTVLWSNQPQHF. In nucleotides, the CDR3 is TGCAGTGCCGGGACAGTCTTATGGAGCAATCAGCCCCAGCATTTT. This chain connects TRBV20-1 to TRBJ1-5, with TRBD1 matching 7 bases. The CDR3 spans 15 residues. V gave up 6 bases and J gave up 1 base; unmatched junction bases: 9. Looked up from germline, CDR1 is DFQATT and CDR2 is SNEGSKA (reference sequence).

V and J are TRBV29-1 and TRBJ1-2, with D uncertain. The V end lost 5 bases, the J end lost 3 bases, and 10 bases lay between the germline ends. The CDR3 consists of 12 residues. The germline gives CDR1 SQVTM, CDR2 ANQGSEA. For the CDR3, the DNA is TGCAGCGTTTTGGGGTCCGACTATGGCTACACCTTC. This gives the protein CSVLGSDYGYTF. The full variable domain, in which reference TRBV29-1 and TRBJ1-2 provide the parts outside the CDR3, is SAVISQKPSRDICQRGTSLTIQCQVDSQVTMMFWYRQQPGQSLTLIATANQGSEATYESGFVIDKFPISRPNLTFSTLTVSNMSPEDSSIYLCSVLGSDYGYTFGSGTRLTVV.

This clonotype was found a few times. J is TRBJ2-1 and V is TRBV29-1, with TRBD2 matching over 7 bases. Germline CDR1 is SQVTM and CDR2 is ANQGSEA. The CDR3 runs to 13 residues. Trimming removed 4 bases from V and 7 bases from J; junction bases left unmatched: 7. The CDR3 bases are TGCAGCGTTGGGGCTAGCGGCAGAAATGAGCAGTTCTTC. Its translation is CSVGASGRNEQFF.

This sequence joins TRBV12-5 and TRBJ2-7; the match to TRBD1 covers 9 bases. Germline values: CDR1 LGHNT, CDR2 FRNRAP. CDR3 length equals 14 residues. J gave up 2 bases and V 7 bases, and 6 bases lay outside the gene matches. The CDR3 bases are TGTGCTAGTGCCCGCCGGGACAGGGCCTACGAGCAGTACTTC. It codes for CASARRDRAYEQYF.

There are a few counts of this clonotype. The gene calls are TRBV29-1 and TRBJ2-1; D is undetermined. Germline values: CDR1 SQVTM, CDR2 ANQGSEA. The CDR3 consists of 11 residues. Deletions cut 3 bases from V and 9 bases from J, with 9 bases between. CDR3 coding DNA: TGCAGCGTTGAGGTCCCGGGTGAGCAGTTCTTC. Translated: CSVEVPGEQFF.

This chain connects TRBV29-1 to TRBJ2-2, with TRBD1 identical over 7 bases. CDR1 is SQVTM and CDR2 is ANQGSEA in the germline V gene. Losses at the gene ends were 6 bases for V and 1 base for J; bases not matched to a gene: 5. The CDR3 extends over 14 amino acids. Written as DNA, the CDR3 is TGCAGCGTCCCCGGGACAGTGAACACCGGGGAGCTGTTTTTT. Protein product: CSVPGTVNTGELFF.

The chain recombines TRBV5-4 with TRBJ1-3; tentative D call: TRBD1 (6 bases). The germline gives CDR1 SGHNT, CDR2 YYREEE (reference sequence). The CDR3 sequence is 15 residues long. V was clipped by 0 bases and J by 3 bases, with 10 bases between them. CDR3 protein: CASSLDRASGNTIYF. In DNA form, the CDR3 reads TGTGCCAGCAGCTTGGACAGGGCGAGTGGAAACACCATATATTTT. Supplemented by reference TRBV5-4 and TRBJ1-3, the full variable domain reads ETGVTQSPTHLIKTRGQQVTLRCSSQSGHNTVSWYQQALGQGPQFIFQYYREEENGRGNFPPRFSGLQFPNYSSELNVNALELDDSALYLCASSLDRASGNTIYFGEGSWLTVV.

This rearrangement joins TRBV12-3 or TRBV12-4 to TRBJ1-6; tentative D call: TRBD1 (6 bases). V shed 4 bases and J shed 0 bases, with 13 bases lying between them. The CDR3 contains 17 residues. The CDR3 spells CASSSHPQGSYNSPLHF. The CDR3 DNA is TGTGCCAGCAGTTCCCACCCACAGGGCTCCTATAATTCACCCCTCCACTTT.

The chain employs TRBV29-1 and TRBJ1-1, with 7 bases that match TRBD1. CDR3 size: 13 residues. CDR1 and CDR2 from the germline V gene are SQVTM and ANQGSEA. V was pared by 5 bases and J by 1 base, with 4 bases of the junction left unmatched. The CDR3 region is CSVRTGSNTEAFF. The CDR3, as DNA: TGCAGCGTTAGGACAGGTTCGAACACTGAAGCTTTCTTT.

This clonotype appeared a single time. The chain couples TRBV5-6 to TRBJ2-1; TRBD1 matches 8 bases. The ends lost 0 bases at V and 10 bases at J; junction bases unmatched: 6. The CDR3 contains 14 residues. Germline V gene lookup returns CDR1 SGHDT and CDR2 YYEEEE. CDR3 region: CASSLEQGVWEQFF. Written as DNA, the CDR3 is TGTGCCAGCAGCTTGGAACAGGGGGTCTGGGAGCAGTTCTTC.

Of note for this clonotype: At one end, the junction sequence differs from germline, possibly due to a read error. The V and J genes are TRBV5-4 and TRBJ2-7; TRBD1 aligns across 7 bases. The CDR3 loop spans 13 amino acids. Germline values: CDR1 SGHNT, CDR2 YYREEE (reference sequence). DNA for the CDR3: TGCGCCAGCAGCTCCCACAGGGGCAACGAGCAGTACTTC. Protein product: CASSSHRGNEQYF.

Here the CDR3 reads CASIPASVSYNEQFF. CDR3 bases: TGTGCCAGCATCCCCGCCAGCGTCTCCTACAATGAGCAGTTCTTC. The chain uses TRBV5-5 and TRBJ2-1; D not certain. The CDR3 loop spans 15 amino acids. Germline CDR1 and CDR2: SGHKS and YYEKEE (reference sequence). V gave up 6 bases and J gave up 0 bases, with 13 bases separating them.

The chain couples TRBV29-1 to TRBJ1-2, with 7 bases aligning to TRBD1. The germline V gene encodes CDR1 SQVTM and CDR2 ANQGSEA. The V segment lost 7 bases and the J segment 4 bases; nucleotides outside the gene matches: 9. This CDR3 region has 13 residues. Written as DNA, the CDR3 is TGCAGCGCCGACGGGGACAGCCTCTATGGCTACACCTTC. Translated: CSADGDSLYGYTF.

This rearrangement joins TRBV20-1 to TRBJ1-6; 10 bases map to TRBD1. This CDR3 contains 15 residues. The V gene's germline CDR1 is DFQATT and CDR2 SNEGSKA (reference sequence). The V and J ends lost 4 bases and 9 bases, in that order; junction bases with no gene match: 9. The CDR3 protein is CSAIPGQGSASPLHF. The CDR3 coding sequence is TGCAGTGCTATTCCGGGACAGGGGTCCGCTTCACCCCTCCACTTT.

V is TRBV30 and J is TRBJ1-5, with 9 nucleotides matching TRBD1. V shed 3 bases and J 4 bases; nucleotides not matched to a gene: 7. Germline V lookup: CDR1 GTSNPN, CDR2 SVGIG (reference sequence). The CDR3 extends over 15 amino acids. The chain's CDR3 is CAWRSGTGWNQPQHF. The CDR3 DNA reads TGTGCCTGGAGGTCCGGGACAGGGTGGAATCAGCCCCAGCATTTT.

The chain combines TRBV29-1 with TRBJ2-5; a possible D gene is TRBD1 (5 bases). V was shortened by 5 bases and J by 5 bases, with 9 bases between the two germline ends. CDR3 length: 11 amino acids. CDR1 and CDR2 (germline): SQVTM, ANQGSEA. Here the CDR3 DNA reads TGCAGCGTTCAGGGTAGGGAGACCCAGTACTTC. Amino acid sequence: CSVQGRETQYF.

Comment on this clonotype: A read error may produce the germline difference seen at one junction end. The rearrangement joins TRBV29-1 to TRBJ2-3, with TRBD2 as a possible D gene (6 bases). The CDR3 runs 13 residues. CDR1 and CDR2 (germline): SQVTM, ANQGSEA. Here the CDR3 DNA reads TGCAGTGTTGATCTCCGGGGGACAGATACGCAGTATTTT. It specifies CSVDLRGTDTQYF.

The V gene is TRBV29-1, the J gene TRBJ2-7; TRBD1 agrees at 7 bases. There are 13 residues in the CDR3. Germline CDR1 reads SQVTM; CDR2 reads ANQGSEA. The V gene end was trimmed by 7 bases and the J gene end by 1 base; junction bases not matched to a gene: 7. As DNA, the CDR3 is TGCAGCGCCGAGGGGGCCAGTTCCTACGAGCAGTACTTC. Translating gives CSAEGASSYEQYF.

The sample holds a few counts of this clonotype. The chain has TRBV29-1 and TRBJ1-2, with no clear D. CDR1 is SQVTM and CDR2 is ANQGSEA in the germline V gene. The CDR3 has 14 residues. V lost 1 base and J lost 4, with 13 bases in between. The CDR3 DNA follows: TGCAGCGTTGAAGCGGCAGGCGTAGGCTATGGCTACACCTTC. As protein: CSVEAAGVGYGYTF.

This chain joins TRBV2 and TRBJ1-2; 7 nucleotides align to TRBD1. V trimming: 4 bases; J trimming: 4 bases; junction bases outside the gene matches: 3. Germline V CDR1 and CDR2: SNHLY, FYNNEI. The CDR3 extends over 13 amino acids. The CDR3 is CASSAGQLYGYTF. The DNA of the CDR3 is TGTGCCAGCAGTGCGGGACAGCTCTATGGCTACACCTTC.

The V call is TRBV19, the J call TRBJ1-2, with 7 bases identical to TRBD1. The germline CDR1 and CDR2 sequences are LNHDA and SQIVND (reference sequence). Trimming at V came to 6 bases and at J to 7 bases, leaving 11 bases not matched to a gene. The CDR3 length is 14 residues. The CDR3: CASRRQGGTGGYTF. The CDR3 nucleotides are TGTGCCAGTAGGAGACAGGGAGGCACCGGTGGCTACACCTTC.

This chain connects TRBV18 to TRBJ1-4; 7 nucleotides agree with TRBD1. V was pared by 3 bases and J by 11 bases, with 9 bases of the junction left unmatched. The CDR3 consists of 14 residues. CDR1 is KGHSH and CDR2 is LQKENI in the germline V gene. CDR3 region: CASSPGTASAKLFF. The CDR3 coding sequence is TGTGCCAGCTCACCCGGGACAGCCTCCGCCAAACTGTTTTTT. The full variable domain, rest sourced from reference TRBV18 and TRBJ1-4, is NAGVMQNPRHLVRRRGQEARLRCSPMKGHSHVYWYRQLPEEGLKFMVYLQKENIIDESGMPKERFSAEFPKEGPSILRIQQVVRGDSAAYFCASSPGTASAKLFFGSGTQLSVL.

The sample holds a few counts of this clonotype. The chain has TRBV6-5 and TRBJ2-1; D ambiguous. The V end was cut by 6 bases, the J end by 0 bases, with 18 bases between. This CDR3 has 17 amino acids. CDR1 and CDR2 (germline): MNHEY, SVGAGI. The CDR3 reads CASSRPRQTSSYNEQFF. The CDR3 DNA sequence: TGTGCCAGCAGCCGCCCACGTCAGACGAGCTCCTACAATGAGCAGTTCTTC.

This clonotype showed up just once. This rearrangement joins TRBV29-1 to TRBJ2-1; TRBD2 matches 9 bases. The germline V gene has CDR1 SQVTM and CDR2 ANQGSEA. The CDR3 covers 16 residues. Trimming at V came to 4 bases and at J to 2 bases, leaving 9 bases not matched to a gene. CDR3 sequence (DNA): TGCAGCGTTGTCCTGCTTCTAGCGGGGACCTACAATGAGCAGTTCTTC. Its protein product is CSVVLLLAGTYNEQFF.

The CDR3 sequence: CASSPPGLGNTIYF. CDR3 DNA: TGTGCCAGTAGTCCCCCGGGACTCGGAAACACCATATATTTT. The chain recombines TRBV19 with TRBJ1-3; the D gene is possibly TRBD1 (5 bases). This CDR3 comprises 14 residues. The germline gives CDR1 LNHDA, CDR2 SQIVND (reference sequence). V lost 5 bases and J 4 bases, leaving 12 bases between the germline ends.

DNA for the CDR3: TGCGCCAGCAGCCAAGATTCCCCAGGGCCGTACGAGCAGTACTTC. The encoded protein is CASSQDSPGPYEQYF. The chain employs TRBV4-3 and TRBJ2-7; D may be TRBD1 (5 bases). This CDR3 region has 15 residues. Germline values: CDR1 LGHNA, CDR2 YSLEER. V lost 0 bases and J lost 4, with 13 bases in between.

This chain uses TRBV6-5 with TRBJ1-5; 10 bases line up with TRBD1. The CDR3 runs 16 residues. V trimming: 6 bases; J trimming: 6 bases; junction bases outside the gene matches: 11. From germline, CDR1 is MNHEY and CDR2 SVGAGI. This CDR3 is CASRPDPGQGSQPQHF. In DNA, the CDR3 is TGTGCCAGCAGGCCCGATCCGGGACAGGGGAGTCAGCCCCAGCATTTT.

In DNA, the CDR3 is TGTGCCAGCAGTGCGACAGGGGAACTGTTTTTT. It translates to CASSATGELFF. The V and J genes are TRBV12-3 or TRBV12-4 and TRBJ1-4; 8 bases line up with TRBD1. After removal of 5 bases from V and 12 bases from J, the junction contained 2 bases not matched to a gene. This CDR3 has 11 residues.

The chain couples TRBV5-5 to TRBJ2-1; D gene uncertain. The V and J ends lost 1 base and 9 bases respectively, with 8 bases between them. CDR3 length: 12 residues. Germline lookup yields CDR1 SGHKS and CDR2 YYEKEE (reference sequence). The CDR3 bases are TGTGCCAGCAGCTTGACCAGCAGTGAGCAGTTCTTC. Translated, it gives CASSLTSSEQFF.